The 20 T cell receptor beta chains listed next were all sequenced from one sample in a study of cytomegalovirus exposure and HLA in healthy donors. PCR used 60 Vbeta primers and 13 Jbeta primers. This table comes from immunoSEQ multiplex PCR, and its TCRdb copy is limited to in-frame clones, with some not included. The sample gives fewer than 100,000 clones, around 82% of which show up once; around 3.2% is in the top ten. What was sequenced was PBMCs. Receptors originate from a man in his forties or fifties in good health and CMV-seronegative.

The gene calls are TRBV2 and TRBJ2-2; D not certain. This CDR3 region has 13 residues. Germline V gene data show CDR1 as SNHLY and CDR2 as FYNNEI. V gave up 6 bases and J gave up 7 bases, with 12 bases separating them. Here the CDR3 reads CASSPSTVGELFF. CDR3 DNA sequence: TGTGCCAGCAGCCCGTCCACGGTCGGGGAGCTGTTTTTT.

The V and J genes are TRBV25-1 and TRBJ1-1, with D unclear. The CDR3 has 15 amino acids. Germline values: CDR1 MGHDK, CDR2 SYGVNS. V shed 0 bases and J shed 0 bases, with 8 bases lying between them. CDR3 sequence reads: CASSEYGVLNTEAFF. DNA of the CDR3: TGTGCCAGCAGTGAATACGGAGTTCTGAACACTGAAGCTTTCTTT.

This chain joins TRBV20-1 and TRBJ2-3; D is unresolved. Germline V gene sequence: CDR1 DFQATT, CDR2 SNEGSKA (reference sequence). The CDR3 length is 11 residues. Trimming removed 7 bases from V and 2 bases from J, with 7 bases in between. CDR3 sequence reads: CSGSPTDTQYF. For the CDR3, the DNA is TGCAGTGGCAGTCCCACAGATACGCAGTATTTT.

The chain joins TRBV10-1 to TRBJ2-3, with TRBD1 matching 10 bases. Germline CDR1 and CDR2: WNHNN and SYGVQD (reference sequence). J was trimmed by 3 bases and V by 6 bases; bases with no gene match: 6. This CDR3 comprises 15 residues. The DNA of the CDR3 is TGCGCCAGCAGCCCGGGACAGGGGAAGACAGATACGCAGTATTTT. Its translation is CASSPGQGKTDTQYF.

The chain links TRBV5-1 to TRBJ2-2, with TRBD2 as a possible D gene (5 bases). The CDR3 length is 14 residues. Germline CDR1 and CDR2: SGHRS and YFSETQ. V was clipped by 6 bases and J by 3 bases, with 12 bases between them. The CDR3 DNA reads as TGCGCCAGCAACCCAAGAGGGTACACCGGGGAGCTGTTTTTT. Its protein is CASNPRGYTGELFF.

The chain recombines TRBV7-8 with TRBJ2-7, with 10 bases lining up with TRBD2. Germline CDR1 and CDR2: SGHVS and FQNEAQ. The CDR3 is 16 amino acids. J was trimmed by 0 bases and V by 2 bases; bases with no gene match: 4. The CDR3 DNA reads TGTGCCAGCAGCTTAACGGGACTAGCGAACTCCTACGAGCAGTACTTC. Amino acids: CASSLTGLANSYEQYF.

The rearrangement uses TRBV7-2 and TRBJ1-5, with a possible D match to TRBD1 (6 bases). The V end was cut by 5 bases, the J end by 4 bases, with 15 bases between. Per the germline V gene, CDR1 is SGHTA and CDR2 is FQGNSA. The CDR3 totals 15 residues. CDR3 loop: CASSLTRDTNQPQHF. CDR3 in DNA: TGTGCCAGCAGCCTCACCCGGGACACAAATCAGCCCCAGCATTTT. Filled out from reference TRBV7-2 and TRBJ1-5, the complete variable domain reads GAGVSQSPSNKVTEKGKDVELRCDPISGHTALYWYRQSLGQGLEFLIYFQGNSAPDKSGLPSDRFSAERTGGSVSTLTIQRTQQEDSAVYLCASSLTRDTNQPQHFGDGTRLSIL.

This clone was observed a few times. The chain combines TRBV2 with TRBJ2-7; D uncertain. This CDR3 contains 12 residues. Germline V gives CDR1 SNHLY, CDR2 FYNNEI. Trimming removed 1 base from V and 2 bases from J, with 3 bases in between. The CDR3 DNA reads as TGTGCCAGCAGTGAAGGCGCCTACGAGCAGTACTTC. Residues: CASSEGAYEQYF.

The chain combines TRBV6-1 with TRBJ2-5; 12 nucleotides align to TRBD2. The J call may be incorrect, as the DNA end agrees better with TRBJ2-7. The CDR3 covers 13 residues. The germline V gene encodes CDR1 MNHNS and CDR2 SASEGT. The CDR3 DNA sequence: TGTGCCAGCCGGACTAGCGGGAATGTCGAGCAGTACTTC. This codes for CASRTSGNVEQYF.

In this sample, this clone turned up once. The chain couples TRBV28 to TRBJ2-5, with D perhaps matching TRBD2 (7 bases). The CDR3 loop spans 15 amino acids. The V gene lost 3 bases and the J gene lost 5 bases, with 16 bases spanning the gap. Germline CDR1 MDHEN, CDR2 SYDVKM. The CDR3 region is CASSLQRSGGETQYF. CDR3 nucleotides: TGTGCCAGCAGTTTGCAGCGCTCGGGGGGCGAGACCCAGTACTTC.

The chain carries TRBV2 and TRBJ2-3; D not resolved. The CDR3 is 13 amino acids. Trimming took 7 bases from V and 0 from J, leaving 8 bases between them. Germline V CDR1 and CDR2: SNHLY, FYNNEI. The CDR3 reads CASKKLSTDTQYF. CDR3 DNA: TGTGCCAGCAAGAAGCTAAGCACAGATACGCAGTATTTT.

The V call is TRBV28, the J call TRBJ2-1; 8 nucleotides agree with TRBD2. The CDR3 is 15 residues long. V lost 3 bases and J lost 4; bases outside the gene matches: 5. The germline V gene encodes CDR1 MDHEN and CDR2 SYDVKM. In DNA form, the CDR3 reads TGTGCCAGCAGTTTGGGCGGGGGGACTTACAATGAGCAGTTCTTC. This codes for CASSLGGGTYNEQFF.

The chain couples TRBV30 to TRBJ1-6; TRBD1 aligns across 10 bases. Germline CDR1 and CDR2: GTSNPN and SVGIG (reference sequence). J was trimmed by 8 bases and V by 3 bases; bases with no gene match: 10. The CDR3 sequence is 16 residues long. The CDR3 DNA sequence: TGTGCCTGGAGCGGACAGGGGGTCCGGGGGGATTCACCCCTCCACTTT. Translation: CAWSGQGVRGDSPLHF.

This chain connects TRBV5-6 to TRBJ2-1, with 8 positions matching TRBD2. This CDR3 comprises 15 residues. V lost 2 bases to trimming and J lost 4 bases; unmatched junction nucleotides: 5. The germline V gene has CDR1 SGHDT and CDR2 YYEEEE. The CDR3 protein is CASSFYERGYNEQFF. DNA of the CDR3: TGTGCCAGCAGCTTTTACGAGCGGGGGTACAATGAGCAGTTCTTC.

The gene calls are TRBV11-2 and TRBJ2-5; weak D call: TRBD1 (5 bases). TRBJ2-7 matches the DNA end more closely, so the J call is doubtful. The CDR3 is made up of 13 amino acids. Germline CDR1 SGHAT, CDR2 FQNNGV. Here the CDR3 reads CASSPRQTYEQYF. The CDR3 region has the DNA TGTGCCAGCAGCCCTCGACAGACCTACGAGCAGTACTTC.

This clone occurred a few times. The rearrangement links TRBV7-2 to TRBJ2-4; D unresolved. V lost 0 bases, J lost 5 bases, and 14 bases lay in between. CDR1 is SGHTA, CDR2 FQGNSA, per germline. CDR3 length equals 16 residues. CDR3 loop: CASSLAETPTQNIQYF. In DNA, the CDR3 is TGTGCCAGCAGCTTAGCCGAAACCCCCACACAAAACATTCAGTACTTC.

This clone occurred once. The J gene is TRBJ2-7, the V gene TRBV5-1; no clear D. Germline CDR1 and CDR2: SGHRS and YFSETQ. Trimming left V 2 bases short and J 4 bases short, with 16 bases between. The CDR3 has 15 amino acids. CDR3 nucleotides: TGCGCCAGCAGCTTCGCCGCCGAATCCTATTACGAGCAGTACTTC. This encodes CASSFAAESYYEQYF.

The chain combines TRBV28 with TRBJ1-1; maybe TRBD1 (5 bases). CDR1 is MDHEN and CDR2 is SYDVKM in the germline V gene. The CDR3 length is 17 residues. Trimming removed 2 bases at V and 1 base at J, with 17 bases between. The CDR3 is CASSLRPSWGGNTEAFF. The CDR3 DNA reads TGTGCCAGCAGTTTACGCCCAAGTTGGGGGGGGAACACTGAAGCTTTCTTT.

The chain recombines TRBV7-9 with TRBJ2-1; 8 bases fit TRBD2. V shed 5 bases and J 8 bases; nucleotides not matched to a gene: 8. The germline V gene encodes CDR1 SEHNR and CDR2 FQNEAQ (reference sequence). The CDR3 has 14 residues. CDR3 loop: CASSLAGGFDEQFF. The CDR3 DNA sequence: TGTGCCAGCAGCCTGGCGGGAGGTTTCGATGAGCAGTTCTTC. Complete variable domain (other parts from reference TRBV7-9 and TRBJ2-1): DTGVSQNPRHKITKRGQNVTFRCDPISEHNRLYWYRQTLGQGPEFLTYFQNEAQLEKSRLLSDRFSAERPKGSFSTLEIQRTEQGDSAMYLCASSLAGGFDEQFFGPGTRLTVL.

This chain uses TRBV11-2 with TRBJ1-3; 7 bases map to TRBD1. V lost 2 bases, J lost 0 bases, and 1 base stayed unmatched. The CDR3 runs 15 residues. Germline V gene data show CDR1 as SGHAT and CDR2 as FQNNGV. The CDR3: CASSLTGASGNTIYF. In nucleotides, the CDR3 is TGTGCCAGCAGCTTAACAGGGGCCTCTGGAAACACCATATATTTT. Together with reference TRBV11-2 and TRBJ1-3, the CDR3 gives the full variable domain: EAGVAQSPRYKIIEKRQSVAFWCNPISGHATLYWYQQILGQGPKLLIQFQNNGVVDDSQLPKDRFSAERLKGVDSTLKIQPAKLEDSAVYLCASSLTGASGNTIYFGEGSWLTVV.